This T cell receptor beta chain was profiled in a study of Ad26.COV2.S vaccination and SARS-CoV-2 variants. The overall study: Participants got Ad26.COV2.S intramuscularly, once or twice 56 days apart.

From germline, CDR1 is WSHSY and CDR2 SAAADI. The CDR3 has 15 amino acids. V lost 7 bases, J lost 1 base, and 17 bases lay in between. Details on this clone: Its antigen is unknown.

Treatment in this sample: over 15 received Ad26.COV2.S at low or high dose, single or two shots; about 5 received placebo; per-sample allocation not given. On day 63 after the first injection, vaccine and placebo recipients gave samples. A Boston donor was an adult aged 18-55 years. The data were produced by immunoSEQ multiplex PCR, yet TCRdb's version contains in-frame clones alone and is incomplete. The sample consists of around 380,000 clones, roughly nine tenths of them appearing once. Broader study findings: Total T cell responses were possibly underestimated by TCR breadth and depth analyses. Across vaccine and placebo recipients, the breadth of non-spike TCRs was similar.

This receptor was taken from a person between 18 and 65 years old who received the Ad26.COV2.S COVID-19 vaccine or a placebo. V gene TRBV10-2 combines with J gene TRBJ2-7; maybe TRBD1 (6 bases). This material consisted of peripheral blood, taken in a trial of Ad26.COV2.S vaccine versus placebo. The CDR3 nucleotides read TGCGCCAGCAAGGGGGTTGGTCCTATATCCTACGAGCAGTACTTC. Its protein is CASKGVGPISYEQYF.